This T cell receptor (beta chain) stems from a study of T cell clonality in common variable immunodeficiency. The study, taken as a whole, reports: Common variable immunodeficiency TCR beta sequences reportedly had fewer deletions and N-nucleotide insertions. Links between repertoire features and CVID complications were heterogeneity-limited. Compared with healthy controls, CVID subjects showed increased TCRbeta clonality, mostly in about a third. Compared with controls, CVID subjects had fewer shared TCRbeta clones.

The table came from immunoSEQ multiplex PCR; TCRdb's copy has only in-frame clones and leaves some out. The sample was found to contain 45,000 to 70,000 clones, and every one recurs. In regard to this clone: What it binds is unknown. Coverage ceases 3 residues before the CDR3 finishes, and the germline J gene fills in the end.

In germline, CDR1 is DFQATT, CDR2 SNEGSKA (reference sequence). The J segment lost 2 bases and the V segment lost 0 bases, leaving 11 bases of the junction unmatched. This CDR3 is built from 17 residues. The TCR comes from a person between 18 and 75 years old in good health. The chain links TRBV20-1 to TRBJ1-2; TRBD1 agrees at 8 bases. Sequenced: peripheral blood mononuclear cells. The CDR3 DNA, read in part, is TGCAGTGCTAGAGATATTCCCCGCAGGGGGCGAAACTATGGC. Encoded protein: CSARDIPRRGRNYG. From start to end, the CDR3 is CSARDIPRRGRNYGYTF.